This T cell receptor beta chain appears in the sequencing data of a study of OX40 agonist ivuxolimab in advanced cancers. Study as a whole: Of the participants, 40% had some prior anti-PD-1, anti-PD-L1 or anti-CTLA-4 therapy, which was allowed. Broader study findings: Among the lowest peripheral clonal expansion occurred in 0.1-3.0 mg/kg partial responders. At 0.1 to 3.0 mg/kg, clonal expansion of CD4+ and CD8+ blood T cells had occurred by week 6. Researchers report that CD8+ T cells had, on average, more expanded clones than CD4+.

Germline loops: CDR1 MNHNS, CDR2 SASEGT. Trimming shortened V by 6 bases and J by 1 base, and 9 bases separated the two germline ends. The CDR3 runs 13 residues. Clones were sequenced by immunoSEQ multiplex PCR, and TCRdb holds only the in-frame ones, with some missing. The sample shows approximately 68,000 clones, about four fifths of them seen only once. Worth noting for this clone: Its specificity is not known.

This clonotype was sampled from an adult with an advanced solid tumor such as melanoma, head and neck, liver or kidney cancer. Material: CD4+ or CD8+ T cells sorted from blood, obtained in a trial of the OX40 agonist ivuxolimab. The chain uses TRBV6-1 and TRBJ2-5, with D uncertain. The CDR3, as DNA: TGTGCCAGCAGCAACAGTATCCAAGAGACCCAGTACTTC. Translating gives CASSNSIQETQYF.